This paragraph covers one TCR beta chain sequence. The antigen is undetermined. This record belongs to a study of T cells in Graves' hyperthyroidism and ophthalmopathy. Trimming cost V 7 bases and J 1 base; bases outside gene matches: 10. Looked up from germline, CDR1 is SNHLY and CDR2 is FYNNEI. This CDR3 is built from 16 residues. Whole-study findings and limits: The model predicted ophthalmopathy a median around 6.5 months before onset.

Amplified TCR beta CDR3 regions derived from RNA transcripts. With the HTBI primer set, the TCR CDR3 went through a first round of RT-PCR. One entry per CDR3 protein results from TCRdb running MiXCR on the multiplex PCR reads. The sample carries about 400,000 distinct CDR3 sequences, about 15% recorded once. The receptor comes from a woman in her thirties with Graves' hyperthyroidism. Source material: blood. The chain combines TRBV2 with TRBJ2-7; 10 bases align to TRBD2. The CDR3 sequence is CASTVLTSGTSYEQYF. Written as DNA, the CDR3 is TGTGCCAGCACCGTCCTAACTAGCGGGACGTCCTACGAGCAGTACTTC. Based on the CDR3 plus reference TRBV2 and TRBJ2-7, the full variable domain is EPEVTQTPSHQVTQMGQEVILRCVPISNHLYFYWYRQILGQKVEFLVSFYNNEISEKSEIFDDQFSVERPDGSNFTLKIRSTKLEDSAMYFCASTVLTSGTSYEQYFGPGTRLTVT.